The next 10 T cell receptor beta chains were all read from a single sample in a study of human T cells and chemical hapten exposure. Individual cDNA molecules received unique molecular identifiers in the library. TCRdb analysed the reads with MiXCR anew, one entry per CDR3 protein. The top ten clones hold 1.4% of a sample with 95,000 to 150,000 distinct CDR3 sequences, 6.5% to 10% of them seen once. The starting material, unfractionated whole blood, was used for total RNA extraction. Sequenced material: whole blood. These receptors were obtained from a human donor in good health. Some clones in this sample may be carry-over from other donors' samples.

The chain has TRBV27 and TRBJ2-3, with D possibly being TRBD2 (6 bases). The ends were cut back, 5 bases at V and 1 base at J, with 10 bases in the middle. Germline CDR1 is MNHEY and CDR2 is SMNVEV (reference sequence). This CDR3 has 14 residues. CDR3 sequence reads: CASSLQRGTDTQYF. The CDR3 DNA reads TGTGCCAGCAGTCTCCAGCGGGGCACAGATACGCAGTATTTT.

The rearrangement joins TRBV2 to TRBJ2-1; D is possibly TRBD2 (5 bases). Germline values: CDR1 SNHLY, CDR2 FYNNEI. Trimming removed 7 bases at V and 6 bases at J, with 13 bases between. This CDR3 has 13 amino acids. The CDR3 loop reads CASTLRGGNEQFF. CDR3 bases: TGTGCCAGCACCCTAAGAGGAGGCAATGAGCAGTTCTTC.

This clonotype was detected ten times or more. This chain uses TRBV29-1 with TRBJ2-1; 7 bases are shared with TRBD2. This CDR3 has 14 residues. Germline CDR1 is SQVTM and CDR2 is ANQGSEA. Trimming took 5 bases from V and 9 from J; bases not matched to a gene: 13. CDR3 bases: TGCAGCGTTTCCGGACTAGTCATTGGCGGTGAGCAGTTCTTC. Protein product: CSVSGLVIGGEQFF.

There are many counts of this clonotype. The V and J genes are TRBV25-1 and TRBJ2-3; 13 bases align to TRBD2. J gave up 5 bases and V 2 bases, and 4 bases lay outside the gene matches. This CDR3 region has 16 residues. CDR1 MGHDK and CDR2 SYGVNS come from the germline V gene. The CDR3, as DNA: TGTGCCAGCAGTGAAGGACTAGCGGGAGCAATAGATACGCAGTATTTT. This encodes CASSEGLAGAIDTQYF.

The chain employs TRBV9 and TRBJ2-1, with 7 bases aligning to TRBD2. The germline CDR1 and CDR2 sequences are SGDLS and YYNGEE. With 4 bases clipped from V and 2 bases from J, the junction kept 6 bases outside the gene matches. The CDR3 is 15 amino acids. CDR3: CASSPAGHAYNEQFF. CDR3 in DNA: TGTGCCAGCAGCCCAGCGGGGCACGCCTACAATGAGCAGTTCTTC.

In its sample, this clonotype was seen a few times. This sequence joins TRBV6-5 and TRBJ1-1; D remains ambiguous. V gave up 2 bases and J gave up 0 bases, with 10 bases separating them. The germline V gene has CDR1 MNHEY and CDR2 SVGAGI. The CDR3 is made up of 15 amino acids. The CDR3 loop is CASSYRGILNTEAFF. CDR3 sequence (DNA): TGTGCCAGCAGTTACCGTGGCATTTTGAACACTGAAGCTTTCTTT.

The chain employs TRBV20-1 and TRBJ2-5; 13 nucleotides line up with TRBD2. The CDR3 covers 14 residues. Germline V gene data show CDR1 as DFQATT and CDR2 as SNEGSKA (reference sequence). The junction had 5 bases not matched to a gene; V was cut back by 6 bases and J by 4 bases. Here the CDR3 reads CSARTSGSSETQYF. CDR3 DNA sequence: TGCAGTGCCCGGACTAGCGGGAGTTCAGAGACCCAGTACTTC.

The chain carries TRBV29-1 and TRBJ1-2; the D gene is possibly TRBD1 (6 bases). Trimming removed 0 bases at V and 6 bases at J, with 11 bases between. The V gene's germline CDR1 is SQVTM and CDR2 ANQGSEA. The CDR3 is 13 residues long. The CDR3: CSVEDPGEHGYTF. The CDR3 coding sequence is TGCAGCGTTGAAGATCCAGGGGAACATGGCTACACCTTC.

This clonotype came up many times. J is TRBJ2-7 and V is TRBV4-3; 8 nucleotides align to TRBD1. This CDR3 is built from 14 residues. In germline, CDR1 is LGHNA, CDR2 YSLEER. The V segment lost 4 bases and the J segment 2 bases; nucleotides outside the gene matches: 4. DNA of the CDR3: TGCGCCAGCAGCCCTACAGGGGGTGCCTACGAGCAGTACTTC. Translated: CASSPTGGAYEQYF.

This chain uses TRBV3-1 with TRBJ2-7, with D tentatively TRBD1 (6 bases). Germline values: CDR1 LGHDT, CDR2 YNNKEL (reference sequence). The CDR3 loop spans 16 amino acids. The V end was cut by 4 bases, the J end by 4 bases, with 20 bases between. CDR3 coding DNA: TGTGCCAGCAGCCGGCCCCGGACAGTCGGGGCTTACGAGCAGTACTTC. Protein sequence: CASSRPRTVGAYEQYF.